This T cell receptor (beta chain) was found in a study of cytomegalovirus exposure and HLA in healthy donors. Study as a whole: From HLA-typed donors, an early data release held some 80 million unique TCRs.

The PCR had 60 Vbeta and 13 Jbeta primers. The method was immunoSEQ multiplex PCR; TCRdb's version includes in-frame clones alone and lacks a portion of them. The sample has roughly 140,000 clones; about four fifths are singletons. In its sample, this clone is medium-sized. Its antigen is undetermined. This sample includes further DNA sequences coding for the same CDR3. Broader study findings: According to the study, 150 to 200 TCR beta chains were cytomegalovirus-associated.

Germline CDR1 is SGHVS and CDR2 is FQNEAQ. The CDR3 is made up of 12 amino acids. Trimming cost V 1 base and J 6 bases, with 5 bases left between them. J is TRBJ2-3 and V is TRBV7-8, with a weak D call TRBD2 (5 bases). The clonotype originates from a man aged 35 to 55 in good health and CMV-seropositive. The sequenced sample consisted of PBMCs. CDR3 sequence: CASSLGRDTQYF. The CDR3 nucleotides are TGTGCCAGCAGCTTAGGGAGGGATACGCAGTATTTT.